Presented here are 22 T cell receptor beta chains from one specimen sequenced in a study of blood T cell repertoires in COVID-19. Using immunoSEQ multiplex PCR, the repertoire was profiled, and TCRdb retains in-frame clones only, with some absent. Of 95,000 to 150,000 clones in the sample, 85% were seen once. Sample: peripheral blood. These receptors originate from a man aged 80 or over with active or convalescent COVID-19.

The chain carries TRBV7-8 and TRBJ2-1, with 9 bases aligning to TRBD1. This CDR3 is 19 amino acids long. Looked up from germline, CDR1 is SGHVS and CDR2 is FQNEAQ. With 1 base clipped from V and 6 bases from J, the junction kept 16 bases outside the gene matches. The CDR3 nucleotides are TGTGCCAGCAGCTTAGTATTCGAGTTTTGGGGACAGGGCTTCAATGAGCAGTTCTTC. Translated, it gives CASSLVFEFWGQGFNEQFF.

V and J are TRBV6-5 and TRBJ2-7; possible D gene TRBD2, 5 bases. V was trimmed by 8 bases and J by 0 bases, leaving 8 bases between them. The length of the CDR3 is 12 residues. Per the germline V gene, CDR1 is MNHEY and CDR2 is SVGAGI. The DNA of the CDR3 is TGTGCCAGCTTAGGGAGCTCCTACGAGCAGTACTTC. Its translation is CASLGSSYEQYF.

This chain joins TRBV29-1 and TRBJ2-3; 11 nucleotides agree with TRBD2. The CDR3 spans 16 residues. V lost 1 base, J lost 5 bases, and 8 bases stayed unmatched. Germline lookup yields CDR1 SQVTM and CDR2 ANQGSEA. CDR3 bases: TGCAGCGTTGAAGGGTTACTAGCGGGAGCAGTAGATACGCAGTATTTT. This codes for CSVEGLLAGAVDTQYF.

The V and J genes are TRBV16 and TRBJ1-4, with D maybe TRBD1 (5 bases). Germline loops: CDR1 KGHSY, CDR2 FQNENV. Deletions cut 0 bases from V and 7 bases from J, with 12 bases between. CDR3 length: 15 residues. The CDR3 region has the DNA TGTGCCAGCAGCCAATCGGGGCAGGGCAGTGAAAAACTGTTTTTT. Translated, it gives CASSQSGQGSEKLFF.

The J gene is TRBJ2-1, the V gene TRBV7-9; 8 bases map to TRBD1. This CDR3 is built from 15 residues. The germline gives CDR1 SEHNR, CDR2 FQNEAQ (reference sequence). Trimming cost V 1 base and J 3 bases; bases outside gene matches: 2. CDR3 protein: CASSLVQGDYNEQFF. The CDR3 DNA sequence: TGTGCCAGCAGCTTAGTACAGGGGGACTACAATGAGCAGTTCTTC.

In its sample, this clone was seen once. J is TRBJ2-2 and V is TRBV7-9; 10 positions match TRBD2. The germline V gene encodes CDR1 SEHNR and CDR2 FQNEAQ (reference sequence). The junction had 7 bases not matched to a gene; V was cut back by 1 base and J by 5 bases. The CDR3 loop spans 17 amino acids. The CDR3 DNA reads as TGTGCCAGCAGCTTAGAAGCGGGAGGGCCCGGGACCGGGGAGCTGTTTTTT. This encodes CASSLEAGGPGTGELFF.

The rearrangement joins TRBV13 to TRBJ2-7; a possible D gene is TRBD2 (5 bases). Germline CDR1 and CDR2: PRHDT and FYEKMQ (reference sequence). V was clipped by 5 bases and J by 4 bases, with 15 bases between them. The CDR3 covers 14 residues. CDR3 nucleotides: TGTGCCAGCAGCCCAGGCAGAACTAGTTACGAGCAGTACTTC. It encodes CASSPGRTSYEQYF.

This chain connects TRBV24-1 to TRBJ1-2; D is possibly TRBD1 (5 bases). Germline CDR1 KGHDR, CDR2 SFDVKD. The CDR3 is made up of 12 amino acids. The germline V and J ends were trimmed by 5 bases and 8 bases, with 11 bases remaining between them. The CDR3, as DNA: TGTGCCACCAGTGGGGAGGGGAACGGCTACACCTTC. Amino acid sequence: CATSGEGNGYTF.

This chain uses TRBV11-2 with TRBJ2-2; D not certain. Germline-derived CDR1 and CDR2 are SGHAT and FQNNGV. Trimming pared 2 bases from V and 7 bases from J, leaving 8 bases between. The CDR3 has 13 residues. This CDR3 is CASSLRRGGELFF. The CDR3 DNA reads as TGTGCCAGCAGCTTACGACGAGGCGGGGAGCTGTTTTTT.

The chain uses TRBV27 and TRBJ2-7; TRBD2 agrees at 7 bases. The CDR3 consists of 14 residues. CDR1 is MNHEY and CDR2 is SMNVEV in the germline V gene (reference sequence). With 4 bases clipped from V and 2 bases from J, the junction kept 5 bases outside the gene matches. The DNA for the CDR3 is TGTGCCAGCAGTTACGGCGGGGGAACCTACGAGCAGTACTTC. This sequence encodes CASSYGGGTYEQYF.

The chain recombines TRBV7-3 with TRBJ2-1, with 8 bases lining up with TRBD1. The CDR3 extends over 20 amino acids. J gave up 8 bases and V 8 bases, and 29 bases lay outside the gene matches. Germline loops: CDR1 SGHTA, CDR2 FQGTGA. CDR3 bases: TGTGCCAGCGGACCAGGGCTCATCCAGGGGGCATCGAGGTACGCGGATGAGCAGTTCTTC. Translated: CASGPGLIQGASRYADEQFF.

J is TRBJ2-5 and V is TRBV20-1, with 10 positions matching TRBD2. J gave up 4 bases and V 3 bases, and 11 bases lay outside the gene matches. CDR3 length equals 16 residues. In germline, CDR1 is DFQATT, CDR2 SNEGSKA (reference sequence). CDR3 protein: CSASSAGGPGSETQYF. In DNA, the CDR3 is TGCAGTGCTAGTTCAGCGGGAGGGCCCGGTTCAGAGACCCAGTACTTC.

The DNA for the CDR3 is TGTGCCAGCAGCAACCCGGCGGGGACAGCGACGGCTAACTATGGCTACACCTTC. Translated: CASSNPAGTATANYGYTF. The rearrangement uses TRBV7-9 and TRBJ1-2; TRBD1 agrees at 7 bases. The length of the CDR3 is 18 residues. Germline V CDR1 and CDR2: SEHNR, FQNEAQ (reference sequence). J gave up 0 bases and V 5 bases, and 15 bases lay outside the gene matches.

The chain has TRBV28 and TRBJ2-1; no clear D gene. The ends were cut back, 0 bases at V and 7 bases at J, with 10 bases in the middle. The CDR3 totals 14 residues. Germline CDR1 reads MDHEN; CDR2 reads SYDVKM. The CDR3 is CASSLWQVRNEQFF. CDR3 bases: TGTGCCAGCAGTTTATGGCAGGTCCGGAATGAGCAGTTCTTC. Full variable domain (missing parts from reference TRBV28 and TRBJ2-1): DVKVTQSSRYLVKRTGEKVFLECVQDMDHENMFWYRQDPGLGLRLIYFSYDVKMKEKGDIPEGYSVSREKKERFSLILESASTNQTSMYLCASSLWQVRNEQFFGPGTRLTVL.

The CDR3 DNA sequence: TGTGCCAGCAGCTTAACCGGGACAGGGGGATACGAGCAGTACTTC. Translated: CASSLTGTGGYEQYF. The chain uses TRBV7-3 and TRBJ2-7; TRBD1 matches 11 bases. CDR1 is SGHTA and CDR2 is FQGTGA in the germline V gene. There are 15 residues in the CDR3. With V trimmed by 0 bases and J by 4 bases, 2 bases remained unmatched.

The chain employs TRBV11-2 and TRBJ1-2, with 7 bases lining up with TRBD1. V dropped 1 base and J dropped 4; count of bases not matched to a gene: 6. CDR3 length: 15 residues. Looked up from germline, CDR1 is SGHAT and CDR2 is FQNNGV. Written as DNA, the CDR3 is TGTGCCAGCAGCTTAGGGAGACAGGGAGTCTATGGCTACACCTTC. It codes for CASSLGRQGVYGYTF.

V is TRBV28 and J is TRBJ1-2; tentatively, D is TRBD1 (6 bases). CDR3 length: 13 residues. V lost 2 bases to trimming and J lost 5 bases, with 9 bases between them. Germline V gene sequence: CDR1 MDHEN, CDR2 SYDVKM. DNA of the CDR3: TGTGCCAGCAGTTTAGGGGGGGCGTATGGCTACACCTTC. Translated: CASSLGGAYGYTF.

J is TRBJ2-2 and V is TRBV3-1 (or the pseudogene TRBV3-2), with TRBD2 matching over 11 bases. CDR3 size: 18 residues. Germline CDR1 and CDR2: LGHDT and YNNKEL (reference sequence). V gave up 1 base and J gave up 2 bases; unmatched junction bases: 6. The CDR3 protein is CASSQGLAGGLNTGELFF. CDR3 sequence (DNA): TGTGCCAGCAGCCAAGGGTTAGCGGGGGGGCTTAACACCGGGGAGCTGTTTTTT.

This chain joins TRBV7-6 and TRBJ1-4; D is unclear. Trimming removed 2 bases at V and 5 bases at J, with 9 bases between. From germline, CDR1 is SGHVS and CDR2 FNYEAQ. This CDR3 has 14 amino acids. In DNA, the CDR3 is TGTGCCAGCAGCTTACGAGGCCCGAATGAAAAACTGTTTTTT. It codes for CASSLRGPNEKLFF.

The rearrangement links TRBV30 to TRBJ1-3; tentative D call: TRBD1 (5 bases). Looked up from germline, CDR1 is GTSNPN and CDR2 is SVGIG (reference sequence). The CDR3 totals 14 residues. The V and J ends lost 4 bases and 0 bases respectively, with 10 bases between them. This CDR3 reads CAWKDTISGNTIYF. Written as DNA, the CDR3 is TGTGCCTGGAAGGACACGATCTCTGGAAACACCATATATTTT. Full variable domain (remainder filled in from reference TRBV30 and TRBJ1-3): SQTIHQWPATLVQPVGSPLSLECTVEGTSNPNLYWYRQAAGRGLQLLFYSVGIGQISSEVPQNLSASRPQDRQFILSSKKLLLSDSGFYLCAWKDTISGNTIYFGEGSWLTVV.

The chain recombines TRBV27 with TRBJ2-7; the D gene is possibly TRBD1 (5 bases). Per germline, CDR1 MNHEY and CDR2 SMNVEV (reference sequence). Trimming pared 7 bases from V and 0 bases from J, leaving 16 bases between. The length of the CDR3 is 15 residues. The CDR3 loop is CASNPGGALSYEQYF. CDR3 in DNA: TGTGCCAGCAATCCAGGTGGGGCCCTCTCCTACGAGCAGTACTTC.

The chain employs TRBV11-2 and TRBJ1-4; TRBD1 matches 7 bases. This CDR3 contains 15 residues. V lost 5 bases, J lost 5 bases, and 8 bases stayed unmatched. CDR1 and CDR2 from the germline V gene are SGHAT and FQNNGV. The CDR3 nucleotides are TGTGCCAGCAGCGTACAGGGGAACCTAAATGAAAAACTGTTTTTT. Its protein product is CASSVQGNLNEKLFF.